The source of this T cell receptor beta chain is a study of shared clonotypes between healthy human individuals. Study at large: Used for every donor were three CD4 naive, three CD4 memory, two CD8 naive and one CD8 memory plate.

General study results and limits: In a handful of donors, around 4.8% of naive CD4 clonotypes appeared in common.

Template for every sorted-subset replicate PCR totaled approximately 200 ng DNA, tens of thousands of T cell genomes. Data came from immunoSEQ multiplex PCR; TCRdb stores just in-frame clones and leaves some out. The sample comprises 150,000 to 200,000 clones, roughly 70% of which are singletons, and about 10% rests with the top ten. In the case of this clone: Its matching antigen is unknown.

The germline gives CDR1 MDHEN, CDR2 SYDVKM. The CDR3 loop spans 16 amino acids. V was shortened by 3 bases and J by 3 bases, with 18 bases between the two germline ends. The receptor comes from a man under 40 in good health. The V gene is TRBV28, the J gene TRBJ2-7; perhaps TRBD2 as D (6 bases). Sequencing was carried out using memory CD4+ T cells sorted from blood. Subset given: CD45RA-negative fraction. The CDR3 bases are TGTGCCAGCAGTTTGCCCCGGGGAGGAGTAGGCTACGAGCAGTACTTC. Translation: CASSLPRGGVGYEQYF.